The 8 T cell receptor beta chains below were found in one sample sequenced in a study of blood T cell repertoires in COVID-19. Clones were read by immunoSEQ multiplex PCR, and TCRdb kept only the in-frame ones, dropping some. Among more than 85,000 clones listed, 85% were seen once. The sample consisted of peripheral blood. Source of these receptors: a man aged 50 to 59 with acute or convalescent COVID-19.

V usage is TRBV6-1 and J usage is TRBJ2-5; 9 bases are shared with TRBD1. V lost 2 bases, J lost 2 bases, and 12 bases stayed unmatched. There are 18 residues in the CDR3. CDR1 and CDR2 (germline): MNHNS, SASEGT. CDR3: CASSEKGTGWVKQETQYF. The CDR3, as DNA: TGTGCCAGCAGTGAAAAGGGGACAGGGTGGGTGAAACAAGAGACCCAGTACTTC.

The V and J genes are TRBV28 and TRBJ1-1, with D possibly matching TRBD1 (5 bases). V lost 6 bases and J lost 5, with 16 bases in between. The CDR3 consists of 14 residues. Germline CDR1 MDHEN, CDR2 SYDVKM. The CDR3 reads CASRRPGGGTEAFF. The DNA of the CDR3 is TGTGCCAGCAGACGTCCCGGGGGGGGTACTGAAGCTTTCTTT.

The chain links TRBV18 to TRBJ2-3; 8 positions agree with TRBD2. The V segment lost 7 bases and the J segment 0 bases; nucleotides outside the gene matches: 9. Germline V gene lookup returns CDR1 KGHSH and CDR2 LQKENI. CDR3 size: 16 residues. The DNA for the CDR3 is TGTGCCAGCTACCGGAGTAGCGGGGCTAGCACAGATACGCAGTATTTT. It yields the protein CASYRSSGASTDTQYF.

This chain connects TRBV7-9 to TRBJ1-1; D possibly corresponds to TRBD1 (5 bases). CDR1 and CDR2 (germline): SEHNR, FQNEAQ (reference sequence). The V gene lost 7 bases and the J gene lost 3 bases, with 9 bases spanning the gap. CDR3 size: 12 residues. The CDR3 region has the DNA TGTGCCAGCACCACAGGTTACACTGAAGCTTTCTTT. Translated, it gives CASTTGYTEAFF.

This sequence joins TRBV12-3 or TRBV12-4 and TRBJ1-1, with 8 bases fitting TRBD1. Trimming took 6 bases from V and 5 from J; bases not matched to a gene: 2. The CDR3 totals 12 residues. The CDR3 sequence is CASRTGGTEAFF. In DNA form, the CDR3 reads TGTGCCAGCAGAACAGGGGGGACTGAAGCTTTCTTT.

V usage is TRBV5-4 and J usage is TRBJ1-4; possible D gene TRBD1, 6 bases. Deletions cut 2 bases from V and 5 bases from J, with 13 bases between. CDR3 length: 15 amino acids. Germline CDR1 is SGHNT and CDR2 is YYREEE (reference sequence). CDR3: CASSLGLGANEKLFF. In DNA, the CDR3 is TGTGCCAGCAGCTTAGGACTGGGGGCAAATGAAAAACTGTTTTTT.

The chain uses TRBV6-6 and TRBJ2-3; D ambiguous. This CDR3 has 15 amino acids. Trimming removed 0 bases at V and 1 base at J, with 8 bases between. Germline values: CDR1 MNHNY, CDR2 SVGAGI (reference sequence). Here the CDR3 reads CASSYSVVGTDTQYF. The CDR3 coding sequence is TGTGCCAGCAGTTACTCGGTAGTAGGCACAGATACGCAGTATTTT.

The CDR3 spells CASTVLDIMNTEAFF. The CDR3 DNA reads TGTGCCAGCACCGTCCTGGACATTATGAACACTGAAGCTTTCTTT. The V and J genes are TRBV11-2 and TRBJ1-1; weak D call: TRBD1 (5 bases). The germline V gene encodes CDR1 SGHAT and CDR2 FQNNGV. V dropped 7 bases and J dropped 0 bases, with 15 bases sitting between them. CDR3 length equals 15 residues.